Listed below are T cell receptor beta chains from one sample, sequenced in a study of T cells after yellow fever vaccination. TCRdb called the 5' RACE reads again in MiXCR, with one record for every CDR3 protein. The top ten hold approximately 16% of the sample, which has hundreds of thousands of distinct CDR3 sequences, 20% to 25% seen once. The sample here was PBMCs, taken around 3 weeks after the first yellow fever vaccination. The receptors were gathered from a man between 18 and 29 years old who received the YFV17D yellow fever vaccine. Both conserved end residues are part of each CDR3. The order of the fields is CDR3 length, D gene, V gene, clone size, J gene, CDR3 protein, CDR3 DNA. D genes are given only for firm matches. Part of the rows lack a size; the others show once, few, many or a class for expanded clones.

12	.	TRBV6-2/TRBV6-3	.	TRBJ2-7	CASAWTDEEQYF	TGTGCCAGCGCATGGACGGACGAGGAGCAGTACTTC
15	TRBD1	TRBV28	once	TRBJ2-7	CASSIPGQGVNEQYF	TGTGCCAGCAGCATTCCGGGACAGGGAGTCAACGAGCAGTACTTC
13	.	TRBV7-9	.	TRBJ2-1	CASSKGQILEQFF	TGTGCCAGCAGCAAAGGACAGATATTAGAGCAGTTCTTC
15	.	TRBV5-1	few	TRBJ1-1	CASSPGSHEWTEAFF	TGCGCCAGCAGCCCGGGGTCCCATGAATGGACTGAAGCTTTCTTT
13	.	TRBV27	few	TRBJ2-1	CASSFGLTTEQFF	TGTGCCAGCAGTTTCGGACTTACAACTGAGCAGTTCTTC
14	TRBD2	TRBV11-2	.	TRBJ2-1	CASSLTSGDYEQFF	TGTGCCAGCAGCCTAACTAGCGGGGATTATGAGCAGTTCTTC
19	TRBD2	TRBV7-8	.	TRBJ2-3	CASSSPSGGFYLNTDTQYF	TGTGCCAGCAGCTCCCCGAGCGGGGGGTTCTACCTTAACACAGATACGCAGTATTTT
17	.	TRBV5-4	.	TRBJ1-5	CASSLSAGDKGRQPQHF	TGTGCCAGCAGCTTATCCGCTGGTGATAAGGGAAGGCAGCCCCAGCATTTT
16	TRBD1	TRBV9	few	TRBJ2-7	CASSVEEGATSYEQYF	TGTGCCAGCAGCGTAGAAGAGGGGGCAACTTCCTACGAGCAGTACTTC
18	TRBD1	TRBV29-1	few	TRBJ2-1	CSVEPTGAISSSYNEQFF	TGCAGCGTTGAACCAACAGGGGCCATATCTAGCTCCTACAATGAGCAGTTCTTC
13	.	TRBV12-3/TRBV12-4	few	TRBJ2-7	CASSLLWGYEQYF	TGTGCCAGCAGTCTCTTATGGGGCTACGAGCAGTACTTC
18	.	TRBV11-1	once	TRBJ2-5	CASSHPLGTAPYQETQYF	TGTGCCAGCAGCCACCCACTCGGGACTGCCCCGTACCAAGAGACCCAGTACTTC
14	TRBD1	TRBV5-1	.	TRBJ2-5	CASAQWTGQETQYF	TGCGCCAGCGCCCAGTGGACAGGTCAAGAGACCCAGTACTTC
17	.	TRBV15	.	TRBJ2-3	CATSTHAGTSYTDTQYF	TGTGCCACCAGCACCCATGCGGGGACCAGCTATACAGATACGCAGTATTTT
16	TRBD1	TRBV29-1	.	TRBJ1-2	CSTPRTGGAYRDGYTF	TGCAGCACTCCTCGGACAGGGGGCGCGTATAGGGATGGCTACACCTTC
14	.	TRBV7-9	few	TRBJ2-4	CASSLRPGENIQYF	TGTGCCAGCAGCTTACGTCCAGGGGAAAACATTCAGTACTTC
15	.	TRBV4-3	.	TRBJ2-3	CASSPEIATQDTQYF	TGCGCCAGCAGCCCCGAAATAGCTACTCAAGATACGCAGTATTTT
16	.	TRBV18	few	TRBJ1-4	CASSPLSGHTNEKLFF	TGTGCCAGCTCACCCCTATCGGGACACACTAATGAAAAACTGTTTTTT
16	TRBD2	TRBV25-1	.	TRBJ2-5	CASSELVAGGQETQYF	TGTGCCAGCAGTGAATTAGTAGCGGGGGGGCAGGAGACCCAGTACTTC
15	.	TRBV5-6	few	TRBJ2-5	CASSLVRRSSPFGDF	TGTGCCAGCAGCTTGGTCAGGAGGTCTAGCCCATTTGGGGACTTC
15	TRBD1	TRBV7-2	few	TRBJ2-5	CASRARTGGGETQYF	TGTGCCAGCAGGGCTCGAACAGGGGGAGGTGAGACCCAGTACTTC
14	.	TRBV7-9	few	TRBJ2-5	CASSTLQGYETQYF	TGTGCCAGCAGCACCCTACAGGGATATGAGACCCAGTACTTC